This TCR beta chain stems from a study of regulatory T cells in long-lasting Graves disease. The time point denotes: newly diagnosed GD, antithyroid drugs for less than 3 months. RNA extracted from PBMCs served as the sequencing template. With 7 bases removed from V and 0 bases from J, the gap between germline ends came to 10 bases. The CDR3 totals 14 residues. Germline CDR1 SNHLY, CDR2 FYNNEI. Investigators prepared the TCR beta libraries by applying iRepertoire HTBI primers and Arm-PCR of CDR3 regions. TCRdb re-called the multiplex PCR reads with MiXCR, one entry per CDR3 protein. The sample includes 350,000 to 500,000 distinct CDR3 sequences, around 15% seen only once; the top ten take over 15%. In this sample, this clonotype turned up many times. The sample was also linked to a second study, of T cells in Graves' hyperthyroidism and ophthalmopathy. That work states: Researchers defined stable Graves' hyperthyroidism as no ophthalmopathy progression within 18 months. Researchers found most expanded thyroid clonotypes above 0.001 in blood as well.

V is TRBV2 and J is TRBJ2-1; perhaps TRBD1 as D (5 bases). This clonotype was obtained from a woman in her forties or fifties with Graves disease. Source: peripheral blood mononuclear cells (PBMCs), taken at new diagnosis, from a patient treated with antithyroid drugs. Written as DNA, the CDR3 is TGTGCCAGCAAGACAGAAAGCTCCTACAATGAGCAGTTCTTC. This encodes CASKTESSYNEQFF.